This T cell receptor beta chain was recovered during a study of graft-versus-host responses after intestinal transplantation. Study information: All recipients were transplanted with multivisceral, liver-intestinal, or isolated intestinal grafts. Anti-thymocyte globulin served as induction for all recipients, who then took tacrolimus and steroids for approximately 3 years.

This clone was counted only a few times. This CDR3 contains 13 residues. V gave up 0 bases and J gave up 6 bases, with 6 bases separating them. The germline gives CDR1 SGHRS, CDR2 YFSETQ. Clones were sequenced by immunoSEQ multiplex PCR, and TCRdb holds only the in-frame ones, with some missing. Among about 8,200 clones listed, approximately 29% were seen once. This chain links TRBV5-1 with TRBJ2-2; D is uncertain. The source material was alloreactive CD4+ T cells from a mixed lymphocyte reaction culture, sampled before intestinal transplant. This sample's subset: CFSE-low proliferating T cells sorted from roughly six-day pre-transplant mixed lymphocyte reaction (GvH or HvG direction). The sequence derives from a human patient who received an intestinal transplant. CDR3 loop: CASSLGAPGELFF. CDR3 sequence (DNA): TGCGCCAGCAGCTTGGGGGCCCCCGGGGAGCTGTTTTTT. Using reference TRBV5-1 and TRBJ2-2 for the parts outside the CDR3, the full variable domain is KAGVTQTPRYLIKTRGQQVTLSCSPISGHRSVSWYQQTPGQGLQFLFEYFSETQRNKGNFPGRFSGRQFSNSRSEMNVSTLELGDSALYLCASSLGAPGELFFGEGSRLTVL.